This is a list of T cell receptor beta chains from one sample in a study of CD8+CD57+ T cells in acquired aplastic anemia. One entry per CDR3 protein, called by TCRdb with MiXCR from the reads. The table includes about 180,000 distinct CDR3 sequences, about three fifths detected once. Sequenced: sorted CD4+, CD8+, or CD8+CD57+ T cells (not recorded which) from PBMCs. All receptors come from a human donor with aplastic anemia. Both conserved end residues are part of each CDR3. D genes are given only for firm matches. Only some rows state a clone size, as once, few, many or a class for expanded clones.

j_gene,v_gene,abundance,d_gene,CDR3nt,CDR3aa
TRBJ1-2,TRBV13,many,.,TGTGCCAGCAGCTTAGGCCGTTTGACAGGCTCTTATGGCTACACCTTC,CASSLGRLTGSYGYTF
TRBJ2-2,TRBV7-9,few,TRBD2,TGTGCCAGCAGCTTATACCGGGTGAGCGGGAAGGACGGCGGGGAGCTGTTTTTT,CASSLYRVSGKDGGELFF
TRBJ2-5,TRBV6-1,.,.,TGTGCCAGCAGGTCACTCTTAAGGGGAGAGTACTTC,CASRSLLRGEYF
TRBJ1-5,TRBV10-3,few,.,TGTGCCATCAGTGGGACAGCCAATCAGCCCCAGCATTTT,CAISGTANQPQHF
TRBJ1-2,TRBV9,.,.,TGTGCCAGCAGCGTAGACCCCGGCGGGGCCTTCTATGGCTACACCTTC,CASSVDPGGAFYGYTF
TRBJ2-2,TRBV19,.,.,TGTGCCAGTAGGATTATTAACACCCGGGAGCTGTTTTTT,CASRIINTRELFF
TRBJ2-7,TRBV20-1,many,TRBD2,TGCAGTGCTAGGGAAAGCGGGGGCCGTGACTACGAGCAGTACTTC,CSARESGGRDYEQYF
TRBJ2-5,TRBV29-1,many,.,TGCAGCGTTGAAGGTGGCCATAGAGAGACCCAGTACTTC,CSVEGGHRETQYF
TRBJ1-2,TRBV14,.,.,TGTGCCAGCAGCCAAACAGCCAACTATGGCTACACCTTC,CASSQTANYGYTF
TRBJ2-2,TRBV5-4,.,TRBD2,TGTGCCAGCAGCTCCGGACTAGCGGGAGTGGGCGGGGAGCTGTTTTTT,CASSSGLAGVGGELFF
TRBJ2-3,TRBV7-9,.,.,TGTGCCAGCATCCCGGGGGCCGGGGATACGCAGTATTTT,CASIPGAGDTQYF
TRBJ2-2,TRBV10-3,.,.,TGTGCCATCAGTGGATACACGGGTACAACCGGGGAGCTGTTTTTT,CAISGYTGTTGELFF
TRBJ1-2,TRBV20-1,.,.,TGCAGTGCCGGACAGTTCTCTGGTGGCTACACCTTC,CSAGQFSGGYTF
TRBJ2-1,TRBV7-9,.,TRBD2,TGTGCCAGCAGCATGTCTAGCGGGCCCTACAATGAGCAGTTCTTC,CASSMSSGPYNEQFF
TRBJ2-6,TRBV5-5,.,.,TGTGCCAGCAGTAAAAGCAGGGCGTCGGCTGGGGCCAACGTCCTGACTTTC,CASSKSRASAGANVLTF
TRBJ2-7,TRBV7-2,.,TRBD2,TGTGCCAGCAGCCATGGACTAGCGGGCCACGAGCAGTACTTC,CASSHGLAGHEQYF
TRBJ2-2,TRBV10-3,.,.,TGTGCCATCAGTGGAGACGGGGAGCTGTTTTTT,CAISGDGELFF
TRBJ2-7,TRBV2,.,TRBD1,TGTGCCAGCAGTCGTAGTGGGGACAGGGCGCACGAGCAGTACTTC,CASSRSGDRAHEQYF
TRBJ1-1,TRBV20-1,.,.,TGCAGTGCTAGAGACGACAGGAACACTGAAGCTTTCTTT,CSARDDRNTEAFF
TRBJ1-3,TRBV7-6,.,.,TGTGCCAGCAGCTTTGCGGGGGTAGGAGGAAACACCATATATTTT,CASSFAGVGGNTIYF
TRBJ2-3,TRBV7-9,.,TRBD2,TGTGCCAGCAGCTGGTTTTCTAGCGGGAGTGCCACAGATACGCAGTATTTT,CASSWFSSGSATDTQYF
TRBJ2-1,TRBV7-6,.,TRBD1,TGTGCCAGCAGCTCCCGGGACAGGGGCGTCTACGAGCAGTTCTTC,CASSSRDRGVYEQFF
TRBJ2-1,TRBV29-1,.,TRBD2,TGCAGCGCCCGCACTCAACTAGCGGAATACAATGAGCAGTTCTTC,CSARTQLAEYNEQFF
TRBJ2-2,TRBV2,many,.,TGTGCCAGCAGTGGTGGCCGACAGGCCCTACCCGGGGAGCTGTTTTTT,CASSGGRQALPGELFF
TRBJ2-7,TRBV7-9,.,TRBD1,TGTGCCAGCAGCTTAGGGAACAGGGGATCCTACGAGCAGTACTTC,CASSLGNRGSYEQYF
TRBJ2-2,TRBV15,.,.,TGTGCCACCAGCAGAGAGAGGGGTGAGAGCACCGGGGAGCTGTTTTTT,CATSRERGESTGELFF
TRBJ1-3,TRBV19,many,.,TGTGCCAGTAGTATAGCCCACGGGATCTCTGGAAACACCATATATTTT,CASSIAHGISGNTIYF
TRBJ1-2,TRBV5-5,many,.,TGTGCCAGCAGCTTGGACGGTAGGGCTAACTATGGCTACACCTTC,CASSLDGRANYGYTF
TRBJ2-5,TRBV29-1,few,.,TGCAGCGCCGCGCTTGAGTACCAAGAGACCCAGTACTTC,CSAALEYQETQYF
TRBJ2-3,TRBV25-1,.,.,TGTGCCAGCAGTGAGCCCAGCACCTATGGCACAGATACGCAGTATTTT,CASSEPSTYGTDTQYF
TRBJ2-3,TRBV29-1,.,.,TGCAGCGTCGCTGAAGGCACAGATACGCAGTATTTT,CSVAEGTDTQYF
TRBJ1-3,TRBV25-1,.,.,TGTGCCAGCAGTGAGACAAACACCATATATTTT,CASSETNTIYF
TRBJ2-7,TRBV2,few,.,TGTGCCAGCAGTGACAGCGTGTACGAGCAGTACTTC,CASSDSVYEQYF
TRBJ1-2,TRBV11-2,.,TRBD1,TGTGCCAGCAGCTTAGATCGTGGGACAGGGGTCGTGTATGGCTACACCTTC,CASSLDRGTGVVYGYTF
TRBJ1-5,TRBV19,.,.,TGTGCCAGTAGTCCCCCAGCCTATAGCAATCAGCCCCAGCATTTT,CASSPPAYSNQPQHF